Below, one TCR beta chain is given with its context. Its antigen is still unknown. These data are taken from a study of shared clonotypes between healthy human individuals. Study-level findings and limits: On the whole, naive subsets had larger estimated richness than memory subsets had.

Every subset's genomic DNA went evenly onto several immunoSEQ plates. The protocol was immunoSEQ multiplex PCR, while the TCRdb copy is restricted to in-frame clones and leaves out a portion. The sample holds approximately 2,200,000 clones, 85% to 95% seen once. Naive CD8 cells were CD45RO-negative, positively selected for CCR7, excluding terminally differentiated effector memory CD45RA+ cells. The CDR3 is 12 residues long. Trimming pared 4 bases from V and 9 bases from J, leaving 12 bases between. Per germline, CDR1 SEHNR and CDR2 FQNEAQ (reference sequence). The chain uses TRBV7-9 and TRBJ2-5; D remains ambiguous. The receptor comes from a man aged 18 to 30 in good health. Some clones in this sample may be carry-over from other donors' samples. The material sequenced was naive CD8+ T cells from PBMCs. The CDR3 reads CASSSFDGAQYF. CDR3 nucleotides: TGTGCCAGCAGCTCCTTTGATGGGGCCCAGTACTTC.